The clone carrying this T cell receptor (beta chain) showed up just once. The source of the sample is a study of CD8 T cells in Susac syndrome. Roughly 0.45 to 1 ug RNA was reverse transcribed with random hexamers. TCRdb passed the immunoSEQ multiplex PCR reads through MiXCR, listing each CDR3 protein once. The sample has about 400,000 distinct CDR3 sequences; around 83% are singletons. The receptor comes from a human donor with multiple sclerosis. Sequenced material: CD8+ T cells from PBMCs.

CDR3 DNA: TGTGCCAGCAGCTGGGGACAGGGAAATGAAGCTTTCTTT. Amino acids: CASSWGQGNEAFF. This chain connects TRBV27 to TRBJ1-1; 9 bases map to TRBD1. CDR3 length equals 13 residues. Germline CDR1 reads MNHEY; CDR2 reads SMNVEV (reference sequence). V lost 6 bases, J lost 7 bases, and 6 bases stayed unmatched.